The T cell receptor beta chain under discussion was sequenced for a study of T-cell memory formation after mild COVID-19. Study details: The two donors had largely donor-specific TCR clusters.

Notes on this clonotype: Germline is not matched at one junction end, which may reflect a read error.

TCRdb processed the 5' RACE reads anew with MiXCR; each CDR3 protein has one entry. The table records 250,000 to 300,000 distinct CDR3 sequences, 15% to 20% of them present only once. Germline V gives CDR1 SGHTA, CDR2 FQGTGA. There are 14 residues in the CDR3. The sequence derives from a man in his late teens or twenties who had mild COVID-19 (a few samples of this study predate the infection). Cell type and time point are not known. V usage is TRBV7-3 and J usage is TRBJ1-1; no clear D gene. Sequenced input: PBMCs or a T cell subset sorted from them (not recorded which). The DNA of the CDR3 is TGTGCCAGCAGCCTAACGCTTGGTGGCACTGAAGCTTTCTTT. Translation: CASSLTLGGTEAFF. The complete variable domain, with remaining parts taken from reference TRBV7-3 and TRBJ1-1, reads GAGVSQTPSNKVTEKGKYVELRCDPISGHTALYWYRQSLGQGPEFLIYFQGTGAADDSGLPNDRFFAVRPEGSVSTLKIQRTERGDSAVYLCASSLTLGGTEAFFGQGTRLTVV.